These 8 T cell receptor beta chains originate from one sample sequenced in a study of PD-1 blockade in classical Hodgkin lymphoma (dated by TCRdb to the early 2020s). The library relied on the immunoSEQ multiplex PCR assay. The table was pulled from immuneACCESS by TCRdb, which kept in-frame rearrangements only. Such tables lose some clones; where checked, under half of the loss comes from unresolved V genes, and the rest has no known cause. The sample table contains approximately 25,000 clones; only one count was recorded for roughly 84% of them. In total, the top ten clones hold less than 2% of the sample. The time point label for this specimen denotes: cycle 1 day 1 (C1D1), immediately before nivolumab initiation. Every trial patient had relapsed following autologous stem cell transplantation, and prior brentuximab vedotin exposure was what differed among cohorts A, B and C. A Miltenyi CD4+ T cell isolation kit was used for magnetic negative selection to purify CD4+ T cells from thawed PBMCs.

The sample was CD4+ T cells from blood, taken at baseline. The receptors were sampled from a human donor with classical Hodgkin lymphoma.

The chain recombines TRBV7-2 with TRBJ2-3; 7 nucleotides align to TRBD1. Germline V CDR1 and CDR2: SGHTA, FQGNSA. V lost 4 bases to trimming and J lost 4 bases; unmatched junction nucleotides: 5. The CDR3 runs 14 residues. CDR3 residues: CASSSYDRADTQYF. Here the CDR3 DNA reads TGTGCCAGCAGCTCCTACGACAGGGCAGATACGCAGTATTTT.

By frequency in the sample, this clone is large. The chain is built from TRBV6-6 and TRBJ2-2; D not resolved. The germline CDR1 and CDR2 sequences are MNHNY and SVGAGI (reference sequence). The length of the CDR3 is 12 residues. Trimming shortened V by 6 bases and J by 6 bases, and 8 bases separated the two germline ends. The CDR3 DNA reads TGTGCCAGCAGCCCCTCCTCCGGGGAGCTGTTTTTT. Its translation: CASSPSSGELFF.

The V call is TRBV6-6, the J call TRBJ1-2; D is uncertain. The germline V gene encodes CDR1 MNHNY and CDR2 SVGAGI (reference sequence). The CDR3 is made up of 14 amino acids. V gave up 6 bases and J gave up 4 bases, with 15 bases separating them. The CDR3 loop is CASRDTGILYGYTF. Written as DNA, the CDR3 is TGTGCCAGCAGAGACACGGGAATCCTCTATGGCTACACCTTC.

This chain connects TRBV10-3 to TRBJ1-2; TRBD1 matches at 9 bases. Germline V gene data show CDR1 as ENHRY and CDR2 as SYGVKD. The CDR3 extends over 13 amino acids. The V segment lost 3 bases and the J segment 8 bases; nucleotides outside the gene matches: 4. This CDR3 reads CAISEQGARGYTF. CDR3 sequence (DNA): TGTGCCATCAGTGAACAGGGGGCTCGAGGCTACACCTTC.

The chain uses TRBV7-2 and TRBJ2-7, with TRBD2 identical over 9 bases. The length of the CDR3 is 15 residues. The V gene's germline CDR1 is SGHTA and CDR2 FQGNSA. J was trimmed by 3 bases and V by 2 bases; bases with no gene match: 5. The CDR3 DNA is TGTGCCAGCAGCTTAAGTGGGACTAGCCTCTACGAGCAGTACTTC. Protein sequence: CASSLSGTSLYEQYF.

The chain recombines TRBV7-2 with TRBJ1-1; the D is unclear. The CDR3 length is 14 residues. In germline, CDR1 is SGHTA, CDR2 FQGNSA. The V and J ends lost 5 bases and 2 bases respectively, with 12 bases between them. The CDR3 is CASSPTPFNTEAFF. The CDR3 DNA reads as TGTGCCAGCAGCCCTACCCCATTTAACACTGAAGCTTTCTTT.

The sample holds a few counts of this clone. This specimen includes other DNA sequences encoding the same CDR3. The chain has TRBV7-2 and TRBJ1-4, with a possible D match to TRBD1 (5 bases). V lost 3 bases to trimming and J lost 5 bases, with 10 bases between them. The CDR3 contains 14 residues. CDR1 and CDR2 (germline): SGHTA, FQGNSA. The CDR3, as DNA: TGTGCCAGCAGCTTCCAGGGTGGGAATGAAAAACTGTTTTTT. Encoded protein: CASSFQGGNEKLFF.

This rearrangement joins TRBV5-5 to TRBJ2-5, with D possibly being TRBD1 (6 bases). Germline values: CDR1 SGHKS, CDR2 YYEKEE (reference sequence). The CDR3 is 15 amino acids. The V and J ends lost 4 bases and 2 bases respectively, with 15 bases between them. CDR3 in DNA: TGTGCCAGCAGCATCAAACCGGGACATCAAGAGACCCAGTACTTC. Its translation is CASSIKPGHQETQYF.